Presented here are 5 T cell receptor beta chains from one specimen sequenced in a study of chemoradiotherapy in HPV16-positive cancers. Assay used: immunoSEQ multiplex PCR; TCRdb lists only in-frame clones, some missing. The table includes 500 to 650 clones, roughly 89% detected once. The sequencing here drew on tumor tissue, taken from a patient who underwent chemoradiotherapy. The receptors come from a human donor with HPV-associated anogenital cancer.

The rearrangement joins TRBV29-1 to TRBJ2-7; D possibly corresponds to TRBD1 (6 bases). The CDR3 runs to 13 residues. Germline V lookup: CDR1 SQVTM, CDR2 ANQGSEA. Trimming took off 4 bases at V and 13 bases at J, with 23 bases between the two ends. This CDR3 is CSVVEDSTAGEYF. As DNA, the CDR3 is TGCAGCGTTGTAGAGGACAGTACGGCCGGGGAATACTTC.

This chain connects TRBV25-1 to TRBJ1-1; D gene ambiguous. Trimming removed 3 bases from V and 1 base from J, with 9 bases in between. The CDR3 runs to 14 residues. Germline V CDR1 and CDR2: MGHDK, SYGVNS. The CDR3, as DNA: TGTGCCAGCAGTGATTTTCAACGGAACACTGAAGCTTTCTTT. Residues: CASSDFQRNTEAFF.

The chain combines TRBV7-2 with TRBJ2-5; D is possibly TRBD1 or TRBD2 (7 bases each). The V gene lost 5 bases and the J gene lost 9 bases, with 13 bases spanning the gap. Germline CDR1 and CDR2: SGHTA and FQGNSA. The CDR3 consists of 12 residues. CDR3 DNA: TGTGCCAGCAGCAGACAGGGAGGGGCCCAGTACTTC. Translating gives CASSRQGGAQYF.

This clone showed up just once. The V and J genes are TRBV19 and TRBJ1-4; unclear D gene. CDR3 size: 13 residues. V was trimmed by 5 bases and J by 7 bases, leaving 11 bases between them. Germline V gives CDR1 LNHDA, CDR2 SQIVND (reference sequence). CDR3 in amino acids: CASSWAISEKLFF. The CDR3 DNA reads as TGTGCCAGTAGTTGGGCTATAAGTGAAAAACTGTTTTTT. Looking up the rest from reference TRBV19 and TRBJ1-4 gives the full variable domain: DGGITQSPKYLFRKEGQNVTLSCEQNLNHDAMYWYRQDPGQGLRLIYYSQIVNDFQKGDIAEGYSVSREKKESFPLTVTSAQKNPTAFYLCASSWAISEKLFFGSGTQLSVL.

The chain combines TRBV29-1 with TRBJ2-1; 10 bases agree with TRBD2. The CDR3 contains 15 residues. V dropped 3 bases and J dropped 9; count of bases not matched to a gene: 11. Per the germline V gene, CDR1 is SQVTM and CDR2 is ANQGSEA. The CDR3 here is CSVDASSGRTGEQFF. CDR3 DNA sequence: TGCAGCGTTGACGCCTCTAGCGGGAGAACAGGTGAGCAGTTCTTC.